The 9 T cell receptor beta chains listed next were all sequenced from one sample in a study of radiation and T cells in renal cell carcinoma. Here immunoSEQ multiplex PCR was the method, and the copy in TCRdb shows in-frame clones only, minus some. The repertoire has about 91,000 clones, 82% of them found once; the top ten carry roughly 7%. Time point noted: baseline pretreatment blood. Stated treatment: 15 Gy SBRT to primary tumor, nephrectomy 4 weeks later. Specimen: blood, collected from a patient whose treatment included radiotherapy and nephrectomy. These receptors were taken from a man in his sixties with renal cell carcinoma.

This clone was counted a single time. The CDR3 nucleotides are TGTGCCAGCAGCTCGCCCCCGGGACAGGGGAATGAAAAACTGTTTTTT. It encodes CASSSPPGQGNEKLFF. V usage is TRBV7-2 and J usage is TRBJ1-4; 10 bases fit TRBD1. The CDR3 has 16 amino acids. V was clipped by 4 bases and J by 5 bases; unmatched bases: 7. Germline-derived CDR1 and CDR2 are SGHTA and FQGNSA.

V and J are TRBV7-6 and TRBJ2-5, with 7 bases fitting TRBD2. The CDR3 runs to 16 residues. Trimming took 0 bases from V and 1 from J; bases not matched to a gene: 5. The germline CDR1 and CDR2 sequences are SGHVS and FNYEAQ. This CDR3 is CASSLARVAGQETQYF. The CDR3 DNA reads TGTGCCAGCAGCTTAGCGCGAGTAGCGGGCCAAGAGACCCAGTACTTC. The full variable domain, in which reference TRBV7-6 and TRBJ2-5 provide the parts outside the CDR3, is GAGVSQSPRYKVTKRGQDVALRCDPISGHVSLYWYRQALGQGPEFLTYFNYEAQQDKSGLPNDRFSAERPEGSISTLTIQRTEQRDSAMYRCASSLARVAGQETQYFGPGTRLLVL.

CDR3 amino acids: CSVEWDIQYF. CDR3 sequence (DNA): TGCAGCGTTGAATGGGACATTCAGTACTTC. V gene TRBV29-1 combines with J gene TRBJ2-4; D unresolved. Germline values: CDR1 SQVTM, CDR2 ANQGSEA. This CDR3 is built from 10 residues. The V end was cut by 2 bases, the J end by 8 bases, with 4 bases between.

The V and J genes are TRBV28 and TRBJ2-7; D is undetermined. CDR1 is MDHEN and CDR2 is SYDVKM in the germline V gene. Deletions cut 5 bases from V and 2 bases from J, with 13 bases between. This CDR3 region has 14 residues. The CDR3 here is CASSLPRAPYEQYF. In DNA form, the CDR3 reads TGTGCCAGCAGTCTCCCTCGTGCGCCCTACGAGCAGTACTTC.

The rearrangement joins TRBV5-4 to TRBJ2-7; 9 nucleotides agree with TRBD1. Trimming at V came to 4 bases and at J to 5 bases, leaving 10 bases not matched to a gene. Germline V gene sequence: CDR1 SGHNT, CDR2 YYREEE (reference sequence). The CDR3 extends over 15 amino acids. This chain's CDR3 is CASSPRDRAIDEQYF. The CDR3, as DNA: TGTGCCAGCAGCCCCCGGGACAGGGCAATCGACGAGCAGTACTTC.

V usage is TRBV5-1 and J usage is TRBJ1-2; 7 bases align to TRBD1. Germline values: CDR1 SGHRS, CDR2 YFSETQ. Trimming took 0 bases from V and 4 from J; bases not matched to a gene: 6. CDR3 length: 15 residues. The DNA of the CDR3 is TGCGCCAGCAGCTTGGGAGAGGGGGCGGGCTATGGCTACACCTTC. Translating it yields CASSLGEGAGYGYTF. The variable domain in full, completed from reference TRBV5-1 and TRBJ1-2, reads KAGVTQTPRYLIKTRGQQVTLSCSPISGHRSVSWYQQTPGQGLQFLFEYFSETQRNKGNFPGRFSGRQFSNSRSEMNVSTLELGDSALYLCASSLGEGAGYGYTFGSGTRLTVV.

V gene TRBV27 combines with J gene TRBJ1-2, with 8 bases that match TRBD1. The germline gives CDR1 MNHEY, CDR2 SMNVEV (reference sequence). The CDR3 loop spans 15 amino acids. The J segment lost 0 bases and the V segment lost 6 bases, leaving 6 bases of the junction unmatched. CDR3 sequence: CASRDRGLSNYGYTF. In DNA form, the CDR3 reads TGTGCCAGCAGAGACAGGGGACTATCTAACTATGGCTACACCTTC.

The CDR3 DNA sequence: TGTGCCAGCAGCTTGGTAGCGGGAGGGCTGGTCATTCAGTACTTC. Translation gives CASSLVAGGLVIQYF. The gene calls are TRBV5-6 and TRBJ2-4, with 11 bases lining up with TRBD2. The CDR3 extends over 15 amino acids. Germline loops: CDR1 SGHDT, CDR2 YYEEEE. After removal of 0 bases from V and 9 bases from J, the junction contained 5 bases not matched to a gene.

The rearrangement links TRBV9 to TRBJ2-2; 7 bases line up with TRBD1. Germline CDR1 and CDR2: SGDLS and YYNGEE. Trimming took 4 bases from V and 1 from J; bases not matched to a gene: 4. The CDR3 totals 15 residues. The CDR3 nucleotides read TGTGCCAGCAGCACACAGGGGCTGAACACCGGGGAGCTGTTTTTT. Translating it yields CASSTQGLNTGELFF.